These 15 T cell receptor beta chains originate from one sample sequenced in a study of T-cell reconstitution after alpha-beta-depleted transplantation in children. Unique molecular identifiers were incorporated during preparation of the TCRbeta library. TCRdb re-called the PCR reads with MiXCR, one entry per CDR3 protein. In the table there are 350,000 to 500,000 distinct CDR3 sequences, around two fifths of which are singletons. The source was PBMCs, collected before TCRalphabeta/CD19-depleted stem cell transplant. These receptors originate from a girl aged 2-10 years with aplastic anemia, due to receive a stem cell transplant.

The CDR3 sequence: CSVDLGGSYEQYF. The CDR3 DNA sequence: TGCAGCGTTGACCTAGGCGGGTCCTACGAGCAGTACTTC. The chain combines TRBV29-1 with TRBJ2-7, with D perhaps TRBD2 (5 bases). The CDR3 is 13 amino acids. Trimming removed 3 bases from V and 1 base from J, with 10 bases in between. CDR1 and CDR2 from the germline V gene are SQVTM and ANQGSEA.

V and J are TRBV11-2 and TRBJ2-3, with 8 bases matching TRBD1. V shed 3 bases, J shed 5 bases, and the junction held 7 bases outside the gene matches. CDR3 length: 15 amino acids. Germline V gives CDR1 SGHAT, CDR2 FQNNGV. The CDR3 loop is CASSFERQGIDTQYF. DNA of the CDR3: TGTGCCAGCAGCTTTGAAAGACAGGGGATAGATACGCAGTATTTT.

This clonotype has more than one count but fewer than ten. This chain connects TRBV25-1 to TRBJ2-7; TRBD1 matches 9 bases. This CDR3 has 16 residues. CDR1 is MGHDK, CDR2 SYGVNS, per germline. Trimming removed 3 bases from V and 4 bases from J; junction bases left unmatched: 10. CDR3 amino acids: CASSDSSLTGGYEQYF. The DNA for the CDR3 is TGTGCCAGCAGTGATTCCTCGCTGACAGGGGGTTACGAGCAGTACTTC.

In its sample, this clonotype was seen a few times. This chain connects TRBV27 to TRBJ1-1, with 9 bases that match TRBD1. Losses at the gene ends were 0 bases for V and 8 bases for J; bases not matched to a gene: 10. Germline V gives CDR1 MNHEY, CDR2 SMNVEV (reference sequence). The CDR3 has 16 amino acids. The CDR3: CASSLSGTGKSEEAFF. CDR3 in DNA: TGTGCCAGCAGTTTATCTGGGACAGGGAAGTCGGAGGAAGCTTTCTTT.

This chain connects TRBV12-3 or TRBV12-4 to TRBJ2-1, with 9 bases fitting TRBD1. The CDR3 contains 15 residues. The V and J ends lost 6 bases and 8 bases, in that order; junction bases with no gene match: 11. The CDR3 here is CASRAGTGLGDEQFF. The CDR3 nucleotides are TGTGCCAGCAGGGCCGGGACAGGGCTGGGCGATGAGCAGTTCTTC.

This clonotype was seen a handful of times. This chain links TRBV5-6 with TRBJ1-2, with D unclear. The germline gives CDR1 SGHDT, CDR2 YYEEEE. The CDR3 totals 14 residues. The V gene lost 2 bases and the J gene lost 4 bases, with 12 bases spanning the gap. CDR3 sequence reads: CASSLDSRIYGYTF. DNA of the CDR3: TGTGCCAGCAGCTTAGACTCTCGGATCTATGGCTACACCTTC.

The chain carries TRBV12-3 or TRBV12-4 and TRBJ2-6; 7 bases fit TRBD1. V shed 5 bases and J 1 base; nucleotides not matched to a gene: 5. The CDR3 contains 16 residues. The CDR3 loop reads CASSQGTVSGANVLTF. The CDR3 DNA reads as TGTGCCAGCAGTCAGGGGACAGTTTCTGGGGCCAACGTCCTGACTTTC.

This clonotype was picked up many times. The gene calls are TRBV5-5 and TRBJ2-7; TRBD2 agrees at 7 bases. The CDR3 is made up of 13 amino acids. Germline values: CDR1 SGHKS, CDR2 YYEKEE (reference sequence). After removal of 9 bases from V and 4 bases from J, the junction contained 10 bases not matched to a gene. CDR3 amino acids: CATTRGSRYEQYF. The CDR3 nucleotides read TGTGCCACCACCCGCGGGAGTAGGTACGAGCAGTACTTC.

The V and J genes are TRBV7-9 and TRBJ2-7; D not resolved. From germline, CDR1 is SEHNR and CDR2 FQNEAQ (reference sequence). The CDR3 has 16 amino acids. Trimming took 1 base from V and 4 from J, leaving 17 bases between them. The CDR3 reads CASSLGSSQPLYEQYF. In DNA form, the CDR3 reads TGTGCCAGCAGCTTAGGGAGTTCTCAGCCCCTTTACGAGCAGTACTTC.

At least ten counts were recorded for this clonotype. As DNA, the CDR3 is TGTGCCAGCAGCCAAGAGCCGAACGAGAACACCGGGGAGCTGTTTTTT. Translated, it gives CASSQEPNENTGELFF. V gene TRBV4-2 combines with J gene TRBJ2-2; unclear D gene. This CDR3 has 16 amino acids. The V end was cut by 0 bases, the J end by 1 base, with 9 bases between. Germline V CDR1 and CDR2: LGHNA, YNFKEQ.

The chain combines TRBV5-1 with TRBJ1-2; TRBD1 matches 9 bases. CDR1 is SGHRS, CDR2 YFSETQ, per germline. J was trimmed by 4 bases and V by 0 bases; bases with no gene match: 4. The CDR3 loop spans 15 amino acids. The CDR3 DNA sequence: TGCGCCAGCAGCTTGGGCCCGGGACAGGGCTATGGCTACACCTTC. Amino acids: CASSLGPGQGYGYTF.

This clonotype appeared a few times. V gene TRBV6-1 combines with J gene TRBJ2-5; tentative D call: TRBD2 (5 bases). V shed 6 bases and J shed 5 bases, with 16 bases lying between them. CDR1 is MNHNS, CDR2 SASEGT, per germline. The CDR3 extends over 14 amino acids. The CDR3 sequence is CASRAVLSGETQYF. The CDR3 nucleotides read TGTGCCAGCAGGGCAGTCCTCTCGGGGGAGACCCAGTACTTC.

This chain joins TRBV12-3 or TRBV12-4 and TRBJ1-2, with 8 bases matching TRBD1. CDR3 length equals 13 residues. Trimming at V came to 4 bases and at J to 6 bases, leaving 4 bases not matched to a gene. The CDR3 bases are TGTGCCAGCAGTTACAGGGGGGGGGATGGCTACACCTTC. This gives the protein CASSYRGGDGYTF.

This clonotype appeared a few times. The V and J genes are TRBV6-2 or TRBV6-3 and TRBJ2-7; 11 nucleotides align to TRBD2. The V segment lost 0 bases and the J segment 1 base; nucleotides outside the gene matches: 14. This CDR3 comprises 20 residues. The germline CDR1 and CDR2 sequences are MNHEY and SVGEGT. CDR3 sequence reads: CASSYSRPSGRIVSSYEQYF. In DNA, the CDR3 is TGTGCCAGCAGTTACTCGCGCCCTAGCGGGAGGATTGTATCTTCCTACGAGCAGTACTTC.

The chain carries TRBV29-1 and TRBJ2-1, with a possible D match to TRBD1 (6 bases). Germline V gene lookup returns CDR1 SQVTM and CDR2 ANQGSEA. This CDR3 region has 13 residues. V lost 8 bases and J 9 bases, leaving 20 bases between the germline ends. CDR3 region: CSFKSPGEFEQFF. DNA for the CDR3: TGCAGCTTCAAGAGCCCAGGGGAATTTGAGCAGTTCTTC.